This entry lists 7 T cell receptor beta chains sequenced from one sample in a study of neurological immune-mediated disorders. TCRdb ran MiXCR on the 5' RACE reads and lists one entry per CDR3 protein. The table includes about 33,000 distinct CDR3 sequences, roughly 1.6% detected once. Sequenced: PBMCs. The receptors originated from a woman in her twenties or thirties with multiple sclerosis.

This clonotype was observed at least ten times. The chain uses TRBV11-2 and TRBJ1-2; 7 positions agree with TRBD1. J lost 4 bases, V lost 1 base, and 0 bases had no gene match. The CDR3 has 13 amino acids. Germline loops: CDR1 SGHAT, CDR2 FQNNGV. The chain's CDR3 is CASSLGTGYGYTF. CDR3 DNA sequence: TGTGCCAGCAGCTTAGGGACAGGCTATGGCTACACCTTC.

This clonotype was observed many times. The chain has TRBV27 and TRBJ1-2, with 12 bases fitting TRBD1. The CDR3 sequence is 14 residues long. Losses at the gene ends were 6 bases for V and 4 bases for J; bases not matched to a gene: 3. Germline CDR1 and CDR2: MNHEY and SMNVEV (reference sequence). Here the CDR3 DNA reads TGTGCCAGCAGCCAGGGACAGGGGGCCTATGGCTACACCTTC. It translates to CASSQGQGAYGYTF.

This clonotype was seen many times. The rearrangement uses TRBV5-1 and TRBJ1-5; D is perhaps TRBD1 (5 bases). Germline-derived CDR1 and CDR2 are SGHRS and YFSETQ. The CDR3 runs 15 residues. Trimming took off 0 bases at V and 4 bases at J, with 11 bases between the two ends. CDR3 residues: CASSLDGRGNQPQHF. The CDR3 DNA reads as TGCGCCAGCAGCTTGGACGGCCGGGGGAATCAGCCCCAGCATTTT.

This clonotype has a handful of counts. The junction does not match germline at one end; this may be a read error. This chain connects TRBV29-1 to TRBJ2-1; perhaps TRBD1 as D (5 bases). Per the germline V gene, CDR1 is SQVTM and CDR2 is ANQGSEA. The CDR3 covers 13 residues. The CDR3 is CSVSPGKGNEKFF. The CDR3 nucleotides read TGCAGCGTCAGCCCAGGGAAGGGCAATGAGAAGTTCTTC.

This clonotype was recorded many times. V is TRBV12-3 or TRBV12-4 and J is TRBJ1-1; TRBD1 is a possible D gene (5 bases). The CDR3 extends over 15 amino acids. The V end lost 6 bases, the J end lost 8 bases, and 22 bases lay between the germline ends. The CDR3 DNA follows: TGTGCCAGCAGCCCAGGTGGTGGGGGGGTATCGGAAGCTTTCTTT. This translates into CASSPGGGGVSEAFF.

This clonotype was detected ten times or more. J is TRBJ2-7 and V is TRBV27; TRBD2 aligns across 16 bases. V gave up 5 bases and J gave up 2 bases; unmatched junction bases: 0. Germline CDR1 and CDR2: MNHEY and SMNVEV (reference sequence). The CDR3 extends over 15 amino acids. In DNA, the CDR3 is TGTGCCAGCAGTGGGACTAGCGGGGGGGCCTACGAGCAGTACTTC. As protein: CASSGTSGGAYEQYF.

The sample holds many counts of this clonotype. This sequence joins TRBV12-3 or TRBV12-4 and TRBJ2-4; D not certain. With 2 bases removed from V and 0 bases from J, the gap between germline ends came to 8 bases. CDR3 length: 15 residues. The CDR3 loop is CASSLQLLAKNIQYF. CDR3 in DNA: TGTGCCAGCAGTTTACAGCTCCTAGCCAAAAACATTCAGTACTTC.